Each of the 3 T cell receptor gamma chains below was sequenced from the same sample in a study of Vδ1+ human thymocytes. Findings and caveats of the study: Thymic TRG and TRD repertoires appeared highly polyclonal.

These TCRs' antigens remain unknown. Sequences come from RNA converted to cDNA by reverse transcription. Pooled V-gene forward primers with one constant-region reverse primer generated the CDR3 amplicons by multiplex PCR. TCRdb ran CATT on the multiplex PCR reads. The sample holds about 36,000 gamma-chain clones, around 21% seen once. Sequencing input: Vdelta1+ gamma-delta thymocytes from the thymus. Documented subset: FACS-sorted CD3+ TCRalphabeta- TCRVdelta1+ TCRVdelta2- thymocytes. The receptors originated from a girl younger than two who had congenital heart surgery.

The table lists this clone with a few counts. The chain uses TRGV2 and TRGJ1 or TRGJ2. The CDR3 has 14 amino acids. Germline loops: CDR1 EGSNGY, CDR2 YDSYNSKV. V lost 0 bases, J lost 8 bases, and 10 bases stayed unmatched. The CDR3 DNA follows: TGTGCCACCTGGGACGGGCCGACGAATCATAAGAAACTCTTT. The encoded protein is CATWDGPTNHKKLF.

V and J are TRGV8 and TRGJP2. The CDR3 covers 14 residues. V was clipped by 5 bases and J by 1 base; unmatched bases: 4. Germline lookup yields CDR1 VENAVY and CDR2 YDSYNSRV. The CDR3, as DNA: TGTGCCACCTGGGGACTTAGTAGTGATTGGATCAAGACGTTT. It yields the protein CATWGLSSDWIKTF.

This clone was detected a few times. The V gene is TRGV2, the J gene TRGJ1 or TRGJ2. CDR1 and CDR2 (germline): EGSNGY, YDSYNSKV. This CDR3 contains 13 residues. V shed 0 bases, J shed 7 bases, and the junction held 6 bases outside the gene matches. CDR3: CATWDGGEYKKLF. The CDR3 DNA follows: TGTGCCACCTGGGACGGGGGGGAATATAAGAAACTCTTT.